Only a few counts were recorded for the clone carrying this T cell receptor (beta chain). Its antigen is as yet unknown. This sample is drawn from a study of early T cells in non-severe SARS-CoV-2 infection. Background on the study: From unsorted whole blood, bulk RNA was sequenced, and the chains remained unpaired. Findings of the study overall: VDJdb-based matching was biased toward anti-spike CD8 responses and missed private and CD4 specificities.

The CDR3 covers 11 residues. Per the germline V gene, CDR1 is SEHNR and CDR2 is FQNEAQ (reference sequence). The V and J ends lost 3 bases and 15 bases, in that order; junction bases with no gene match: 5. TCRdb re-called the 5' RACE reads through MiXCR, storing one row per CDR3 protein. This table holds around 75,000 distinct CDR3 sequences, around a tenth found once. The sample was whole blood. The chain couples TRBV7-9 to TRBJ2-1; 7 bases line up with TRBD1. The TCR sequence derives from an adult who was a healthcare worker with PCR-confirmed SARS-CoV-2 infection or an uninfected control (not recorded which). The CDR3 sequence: CASSLGQHPFF. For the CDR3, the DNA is TGTGCCAGCAGCTTGGGACAGCATCCGTTCTTC.